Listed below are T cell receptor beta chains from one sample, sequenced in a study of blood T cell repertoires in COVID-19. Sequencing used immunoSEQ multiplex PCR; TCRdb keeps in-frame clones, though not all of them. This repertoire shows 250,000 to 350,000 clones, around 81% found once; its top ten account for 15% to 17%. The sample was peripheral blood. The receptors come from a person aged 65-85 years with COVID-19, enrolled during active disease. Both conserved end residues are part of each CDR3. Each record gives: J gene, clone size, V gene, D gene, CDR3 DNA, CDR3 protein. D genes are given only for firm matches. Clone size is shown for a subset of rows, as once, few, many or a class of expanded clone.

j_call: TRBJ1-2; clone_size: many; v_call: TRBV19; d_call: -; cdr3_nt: TGTGCCAGTAGTATCTTCGTAAACTATGGCTACACCTTC; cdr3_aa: CASSIFVNYGYTF
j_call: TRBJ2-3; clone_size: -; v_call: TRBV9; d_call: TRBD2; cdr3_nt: TGTGCCAGCAGCGTTTTGACTAGCGGGGGGGCGAGCACAGATACGCAGTATTTT; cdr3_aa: CASSVLTSGGASTDTQYF
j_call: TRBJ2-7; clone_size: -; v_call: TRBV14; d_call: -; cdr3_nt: TGTGCCAGCAGCCAAGTGGACAGCGAGCAGTACTTC; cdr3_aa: CASSQVDSEQYF
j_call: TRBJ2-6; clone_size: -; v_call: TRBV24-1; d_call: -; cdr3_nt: TGTGCCACCAGTGATAAAGCGAAAAGCTCTGGGGCCAACGTCCTGACTTTC; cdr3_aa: CATSDKAKSSGANVLTF
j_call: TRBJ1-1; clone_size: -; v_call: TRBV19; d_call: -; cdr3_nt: TGTGCCAGTAGTATACAGACACAGGAGAGAGCTTTCTTT; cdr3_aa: CASSIQTQERAFF
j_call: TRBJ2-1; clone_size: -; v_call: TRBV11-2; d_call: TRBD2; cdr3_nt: TGTGCCAGCAGCTTGAGCGGGAGCTCCTACAATGAGCAGTTCTTC; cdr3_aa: CASSLSGSSYNEQFF
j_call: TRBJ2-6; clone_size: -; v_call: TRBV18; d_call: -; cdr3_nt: TGTGCCAGCTCACCACGTGGACTCGGCGTGTCTGGGGCCAACGTCCTGACTTTC; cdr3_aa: CASSPRGLGVSGANVLTF
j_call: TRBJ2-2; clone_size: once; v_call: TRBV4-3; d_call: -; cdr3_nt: TGCGCCAGCAGCCAAGAGGCCCCGTCTAGCATCGACACCGGGGAGCTGTTTTTT; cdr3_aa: CASSQEAPSSIDTGELFF
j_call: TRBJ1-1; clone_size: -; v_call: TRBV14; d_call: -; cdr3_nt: TGTGCCAGCAAGGAGGGCCTGAACACTGAAGCTTTCTTT; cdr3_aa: CASKEGLNTEAFF
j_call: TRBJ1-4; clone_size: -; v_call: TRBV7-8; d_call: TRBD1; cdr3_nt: TGTGCCAGCAGCCCGGGACAGGAAAAACTGTTTTTT; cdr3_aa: CASSPGQEKLFF
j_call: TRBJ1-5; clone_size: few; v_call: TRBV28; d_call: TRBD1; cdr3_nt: TGTGCCAGCAGTTTCTTCTCGTGGGACAGGGGCGGAAATCAGCCCCAGCATTTT; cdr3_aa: CASSFFSWDRGGNQPQHF
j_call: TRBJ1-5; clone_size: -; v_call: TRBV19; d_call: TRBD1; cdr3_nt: TGTGCCACCTCAGGACAGGTTAGCAATCAGCCCCAGCATTTT; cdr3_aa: CATSGQVSNQPQHF
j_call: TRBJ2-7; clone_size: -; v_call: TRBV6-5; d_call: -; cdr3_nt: TGTGCCAGCAGCCAAACAGGGCCCCGAGAGCAGTACTTC; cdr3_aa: CASSQTGPREQYF
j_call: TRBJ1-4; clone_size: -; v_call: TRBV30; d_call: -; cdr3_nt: TGTGCCTGGAGTGTACCTGGGAGTAGAAAACTGTTTTTT; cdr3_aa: CAWSVPGSRKLFF
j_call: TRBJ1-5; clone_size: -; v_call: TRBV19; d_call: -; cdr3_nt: TGTGCCAGTAGTATTCCCTTCTTACCTTGGGATGGAGGCAAACAGCCCCAGCATTTT; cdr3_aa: CASSIPFLPWDGGKQPQHF
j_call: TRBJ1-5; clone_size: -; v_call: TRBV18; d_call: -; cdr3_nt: TGTGCCAGCTCAATTTTACCGGGTCAGCCCCAGCATTTT; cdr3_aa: CASSILPGQPQHF
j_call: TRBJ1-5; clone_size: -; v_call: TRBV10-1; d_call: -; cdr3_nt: TGCGCCAGCGCCTCGTCAGGTGGTTTGGATCAGCCCCAGCATTTT; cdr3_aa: CASASSGGLDQPQHF
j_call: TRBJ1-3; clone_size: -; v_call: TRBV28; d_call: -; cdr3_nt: TGTGCCAGCAGCCGCCGACCAGGGGCAAGTGGAAACACCATATATTTT; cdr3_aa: CASSRRPGASGNTIYF
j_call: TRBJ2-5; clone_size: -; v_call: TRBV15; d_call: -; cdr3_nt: TGTGCCACCCAACGCCGGGGAGGAGAGACCCAGTACTTC; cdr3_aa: CATQRRGGETQYF
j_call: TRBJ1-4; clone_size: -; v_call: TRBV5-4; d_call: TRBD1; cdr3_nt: TGTGCCAGCAGCTTGGAGACAGGGGTTAATGAAAAACTGTTTTTT; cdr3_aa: CASSLETGVNEKLFF
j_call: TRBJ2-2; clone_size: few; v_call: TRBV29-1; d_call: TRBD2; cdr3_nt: TGCAGCGTGGCAACTAGCGGGGGGGCCGGGGAGCTGTTTTTT; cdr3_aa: CSVATSGGAGELFF